A selection of T cell receptor beta chains follows, all from one sample in a study of T cell changes during pregnancy in multiple sclerosis. The data were produced by immunoSEQ multiplex PCR, yet TCRdb's version contains in-frame clones alone and is incomplete. The data show over 25,000 clones, roughly nine tenths seen once. The sequenced sample was CD4+ T cells from peripheral blood mononuclear cells, obtained in the second trimester of pregnancy. These receptor sequences come from a female donor in good health, enrolled as a control in a pregnancy study. CDR3s include the opening cysteine and the closing phenylalanine or tryptophan. D genes are given only for firm matches. Expanded clones get a size class; other rows say once, few or many, or leave the size out.

size,J,D,V,DNA,CDR3
few,TRBJ1-6,-,TRBV6-6,TGTGCCAGCAGTGTTGGACAGAATAATTCACCCCTCCACTTT,CASSVGQNNSPLHF
few,TRBJ2-7,-,TRBV2,TGTGCCAGCAGTGAAGGCCAGGTCCAGTACTTC,CASSEGQVQYF
-,TRBJ1-2,TRBD1,TRBV19,TGTGCCAGTAGTACCTTAGGTCCGACCGGGACAGGGACTTATGGCTACACCTTC,CASSTLGPTGTGTYGYTF
-,TRBJ2-1,TRBD1,TRBV7-6,TGTGCCAGCAGCCTCCTCCCACAGGGGGCCTCCTACAATGAGCAGTTCTTC,CASSLLPQGASYNEQFF
few,TRBJ1-2,-,TRBV9,TGTGCCAGCGGGGGGGTGACCTATGGCTACACCTTC,CASGGVTYGYTF
-,TRBJ1-1,-,TRBV6-6,TGTGCCAGCAAAATCGGGGGGCCGAACACTGAAGCTTTCTTT,CASKIGGPNTEAFF
-,TRBJ2-7,-,TRBV9,TGTGCCAGCAGCGTAGCGGCTAGCTCATACGAGCAGTACTTC,CASSVAASSYEQYF
-,TRBJ2-1,TRBD1,TRBV6-5,TGTGCCAGCAGTTACTGGGGACAGGGGTACAATGAGCAGTTCTTC,CASSYWGQGYNEQFF
-,TRBJ2-5,-,TRBV5-1,TGCGCCAGCAGCTTCCACGGGGGACAGCTTCAATTTCAAGGGGAGACCCAGTACTTC,CASSFHGGQLQFQGETQYF
-,TRBJ2-5,TRBD1,TRBV30,TGTGCCTGGAGACCCGGGACAGGGTCCCAAGAGACCCAGTACTTC,CAWRPGTGSQETQYF
-,TRBJ2-4,-,TRBV5-4,TGTGCCAGCAGCTTAGGGGGTTTAGCCAAAAACATTCAGTACTTC,CASSLGGLAKNIQYF
once,TRBJ2-2,TRBD2,TRBV2,TGTGCCAGCAATGGGGGAGGACTAGCGGGAGTCCGCACCGGGGAGCTGTTTTTT,CASNGGGLAGVRTGELFF
-,TRBJ2-1,-,TRBV5-4,TGTGCCAGCAGCTTGGCCATCGGTTACAATGAGCAGTTCTTC,CASSLAIGYNEQFF
-,TRBJ1-6,TRBD1,TRBV6-5,TGTGCCAGCAAGGTGGGACAGGGGGGGACCCTCCACTTT,CASKVGQGGTLHF
once,TRBJ2-5,TRBD1,TRBV7-6,TGTGCCAGCAGCTTAACGGGACAGGGGCCGGGGACCCAGTACTTC,CASSLTGQGPGTQYF
-,TRBJ1-2,TRBD1,TRBV29-1,TGCAGCGTTGAAGATTTAAATTTGGACAGGGCTTATGGCTACACCTTC,CSVEDLNLDRAYGYTF
few,TRBJ1-1,TRBD1,TRBV30,TGTGCCTGGAGCCGGACAGGGGGAACTGAAGCTTTCTTT,CAWSRTGGTEAFF
-,TRBJ2-7,-,TRBV7-8,TGTGCCAGCAGCTTTAGGGAGAGCTCCTACGAGCAGTACTTC,CASSFRESSYEQYF
-,TRBJ2-1,TRBD2,TRBV7-2,TGTGCCAGCAGCTTAGCGGGTCTAGCGGGGGGACCTAGCTCCTACAATGAGCAGTTCTTC,CASSLAGLAGGPSSYNEQFF
-,TRBJ2-2,-,TRBV6-5,TGTGCCAGCAAACAGGGGAACACCGGGGAGCTGTTTTTT,CASKQGNTGELFF